This T cell receptor beta chain was obtained from a study of human T cells and chemical hapten exposure. Findings and caveats of the study: Compared to controls, expanded TCRs made significantly more large clusters of similar CDR3s.

This sample's time point: patch test 2, 6 weeks after DPC sensitization. Treatment noted: therapeutic diphenylcyclopropenone sensitization with weekly scalp DPC. TCRdb processed the RACE reads anew with MiXCR; each CDR3 protein has one entry. The sample contains about 110,000 distinct CDR3 sequences, roughly a tenth of which appear only once. Concerning this clonotype itself: Its antigen is not identified.

Germline lookup yields CDR1 MNHEY and CDR2 SVGEGT. The CDR3 runs to 16 residues. Unmatched junction bases numbered 8, after V lost 4 bases and J lost 4 bases. This sequence was found in a woman between 40 and 55 years old with alopecia areata. Some clones in this sample may be carry-over from other donors' samples. The rearrangement uses TRBV6-2 or TRBV6-3 and TRBJ2-2, with TRBD2 matching over 8 bases. Sequencing used whole blood, obtained in connection with sensitization to the hapten diphenylcyclopropenone (DPC). The CDR3 DNA is TGTGCCAGCAGTTCCCGGTTTAGCGGGATCACCGGGGAGCTGTTTTTT. The encoded protein is CASSSRFSGITGELFF.